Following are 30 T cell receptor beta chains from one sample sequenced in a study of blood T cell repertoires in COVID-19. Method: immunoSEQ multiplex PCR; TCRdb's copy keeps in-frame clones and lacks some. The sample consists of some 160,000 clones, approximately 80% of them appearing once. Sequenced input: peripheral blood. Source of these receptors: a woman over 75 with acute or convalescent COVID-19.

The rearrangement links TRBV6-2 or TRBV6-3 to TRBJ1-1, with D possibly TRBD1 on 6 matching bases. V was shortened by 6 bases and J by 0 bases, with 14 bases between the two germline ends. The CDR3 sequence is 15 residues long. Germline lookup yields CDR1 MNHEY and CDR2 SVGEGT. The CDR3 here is CASSLAGAMNTEAFF. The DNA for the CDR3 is TGTGCCAGCAGCCTCGCAGGGGCCATGAACACTGAAGCTTTCTTT.

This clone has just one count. The CDR3 nucleotides read TGCGCCAGCAGCCAAGCCTTTGGACAGTCCTACGAGCAGTACTTC. Encoded protein: CASSQAFGQSYEQYF. The rearrangement links TRBV4-1 to TRBJ2-7, with D maybe TRBD1 (6 bases). V was shortened by 1 base and J by 1 base, with 11 bases between the two germline ends. Germline V gene sequence: CDR1 MGHRA, CDR2 YSYEKL. The CDR3 covers 15 residues.

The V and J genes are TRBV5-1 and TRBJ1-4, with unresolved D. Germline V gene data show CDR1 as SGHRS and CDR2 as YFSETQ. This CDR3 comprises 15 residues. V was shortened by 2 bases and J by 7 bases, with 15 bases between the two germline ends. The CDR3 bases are TGCGCCAGCAGCTTCTCCGGGTCCATAGGTGAAAAACTGTTTTTT. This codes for CASSFSGSIGEKLFF.

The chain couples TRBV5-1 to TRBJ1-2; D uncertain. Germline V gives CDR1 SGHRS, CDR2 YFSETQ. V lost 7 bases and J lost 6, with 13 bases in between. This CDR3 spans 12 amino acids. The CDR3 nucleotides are TGCGCCAGCTCGATAGCCGCGGATGGCTACACCTTC. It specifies CASSIAADGYTF.

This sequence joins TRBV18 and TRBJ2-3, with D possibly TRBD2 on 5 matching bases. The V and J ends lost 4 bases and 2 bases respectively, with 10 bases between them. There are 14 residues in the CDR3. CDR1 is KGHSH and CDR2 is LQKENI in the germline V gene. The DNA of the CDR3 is TGTGCCAGCTCACGGGTCGGGGACACAGATACGCAGTATTTT. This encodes CASSRVGDTDTQYF.

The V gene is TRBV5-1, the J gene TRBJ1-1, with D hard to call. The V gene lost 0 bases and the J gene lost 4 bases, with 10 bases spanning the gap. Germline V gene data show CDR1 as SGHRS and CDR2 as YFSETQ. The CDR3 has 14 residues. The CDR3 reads CASSLERGFTEAFF. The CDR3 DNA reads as TGCGCCAGCAGCTTGGAACGAGGGTTCACTGAAGCTTTCTTT.

DNA of the CDR3: TGCGCCAGCAGCTCCTCAGATCCCTCTAATGAAAAACTGTTTTTT. Encoded protein: CASSSSDPSNEKLFF. This chain links TRBV5-1 with TRBJ1-4; D is uncertain. The CDR3 is made up of 15 amino acids. V dropped 3 bases and J dropped 3 bases, with 12 bases sitting between them. In germline, CDR1 is SGHRS, CDR2 YFSETQ.

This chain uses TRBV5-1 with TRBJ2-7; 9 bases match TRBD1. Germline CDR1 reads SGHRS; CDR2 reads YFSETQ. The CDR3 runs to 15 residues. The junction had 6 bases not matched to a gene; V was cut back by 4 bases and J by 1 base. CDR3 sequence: CASSPGQGPSYEQYF. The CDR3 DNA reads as TGCGCCAGCAGCCCGGGACAGGGACCATCCTACGAGCAGTACTTC.

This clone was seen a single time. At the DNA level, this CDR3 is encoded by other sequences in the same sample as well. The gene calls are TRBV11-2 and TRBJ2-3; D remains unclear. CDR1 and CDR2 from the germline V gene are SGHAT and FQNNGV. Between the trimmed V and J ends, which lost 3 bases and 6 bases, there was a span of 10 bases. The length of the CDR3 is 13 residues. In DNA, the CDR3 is TGTGCCAGCAGCTTGGGCCTGGCGGATACGCAGTATTTT. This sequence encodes CASSLGLADTQYF.

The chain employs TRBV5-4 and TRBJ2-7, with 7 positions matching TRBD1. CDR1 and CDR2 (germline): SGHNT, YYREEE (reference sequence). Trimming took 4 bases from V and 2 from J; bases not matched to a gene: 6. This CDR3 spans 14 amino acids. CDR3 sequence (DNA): TGTGCCAGCAGCCGTGAGACAGGGACCTACGAGCAGTACTTC. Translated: CASSRETGTYEQYF.

The DNA for the CDR3 is TGCAGCGTTGAAGATTTCAGGGGTAGCGATGGCTACACCTTC. It codes for CSVEDFRGSDGYTF. The chain uses TRBV29-1 and TRBJ1-2; a weak D match, TRBD1 (6 bases). There are 14 residues in the CDR3. CDR1 is SQVTM and CDR2 is ANQGSEA in the germline V gene. Trimming left V 0 bases short and J 6 bases short, with 14 bases between.

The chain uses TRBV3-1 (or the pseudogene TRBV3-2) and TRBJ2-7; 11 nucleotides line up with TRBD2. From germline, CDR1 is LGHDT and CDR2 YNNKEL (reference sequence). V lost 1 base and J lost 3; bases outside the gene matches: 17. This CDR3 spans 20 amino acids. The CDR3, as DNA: TGTGCCAGCAGCCAAGGGCTAGCGGGAGGAGGGCTTTCGGGTTTCTACGAGCAGTACTTC. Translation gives CASSQGLAGGGLSGFYEQYF.

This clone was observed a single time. CDR3: CASRGRGNQPQHF. The CDR3 DNA is TGTGCCAGTAGGGGCAGGGGGAATCAGCCCCAGCATTTT. This chain uses TRBV19 with TRBJ1-5; 7 bases match TRBD1. Unmatched junction bases numbered 3, after V lost 6 bases and J lost 4 bases. This CDR3 contains 13 residues. Germline V gene data show CDR1 as LNHDA and CDR2 as SQIVND (reference sequence).

CDR3 sequence: CASSRDSYEQFF. The CDR3 nucleotides are TGTGCCAGCAGCCGGGACAGCTATGAGCAGTTCTTC. This chain connects TRBV5-4 to TRBJ2-1; TRBD1 matches at 7 bases. With V trimmed by 4 bases and J by 8 bases, 3 bases remained unmatched. The CDR3 runs to 12 residues. Germline V gives CDR1 SGHNT, CDR2 YYREEE (reference sequence). Filled out from reference TRBV5-4 and TRBJ2-1, the complete variable domain reads ETGVTQSPTHLIKTRGQQVTLRCSSQSGHNTVSWYQQALGQGPQFIFQYYREEENGRGNFPPRFSGLQFPNYSSELNVNALELDDSALYLCASSRDSYEQFFGPGTRLTVL.

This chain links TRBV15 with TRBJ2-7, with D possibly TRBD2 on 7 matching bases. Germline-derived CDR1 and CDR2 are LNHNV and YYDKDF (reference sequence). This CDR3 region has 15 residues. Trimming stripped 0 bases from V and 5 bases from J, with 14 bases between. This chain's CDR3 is CATSRDGGREDEQYF. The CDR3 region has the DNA TGTGCCACCAGCAGAGACGGGGGGCGAGAAGACGAGCAGTACTTC.

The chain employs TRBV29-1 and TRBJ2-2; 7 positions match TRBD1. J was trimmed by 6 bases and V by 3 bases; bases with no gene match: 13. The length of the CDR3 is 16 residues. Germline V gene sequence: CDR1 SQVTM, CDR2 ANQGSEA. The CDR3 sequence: CSVDGFATGISGELFF. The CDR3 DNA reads TGCAGCGTTGACGGTTTCGCGACAGGGATTTCCGGGGAGCTGTTTTTT.

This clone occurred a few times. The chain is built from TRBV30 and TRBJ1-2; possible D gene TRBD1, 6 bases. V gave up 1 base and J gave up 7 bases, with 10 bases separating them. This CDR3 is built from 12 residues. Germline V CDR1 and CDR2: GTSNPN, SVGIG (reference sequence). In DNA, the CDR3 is TGTGCCTGGAGTGCTGGGACATCTGGCTACACCTTC. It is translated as CAWSAGTSGYTF. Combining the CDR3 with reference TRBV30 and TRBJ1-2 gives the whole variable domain SQTIHQWPATLVQPVGSPLSLECTVEGTSNPNLYWYRQAAGRGLQLLFYSVGIGQISSEVPQNLSASRPQDRQFILSSKKLLLSDSGFYLCAWSAGTSGYTFGSGTRLTVV.

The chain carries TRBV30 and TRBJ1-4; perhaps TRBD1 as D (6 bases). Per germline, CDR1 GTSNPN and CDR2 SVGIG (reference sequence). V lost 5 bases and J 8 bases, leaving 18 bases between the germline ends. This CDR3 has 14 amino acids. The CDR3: CAWGEGGLREKLFF. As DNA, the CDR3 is TGTGCCTGGGGGGAAGGGGGTCTTCGGGAAAAACTGTTTTTT.

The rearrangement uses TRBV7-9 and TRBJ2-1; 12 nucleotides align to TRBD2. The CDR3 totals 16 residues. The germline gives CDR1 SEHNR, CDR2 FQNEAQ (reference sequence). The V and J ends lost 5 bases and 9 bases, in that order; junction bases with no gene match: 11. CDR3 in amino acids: CASSPLRLAGEGEQFF. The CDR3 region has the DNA TGTGCCAGCAGCCCCCTCCGACTAGCGGGAGAAGGTGAGCAGTTCTTC.

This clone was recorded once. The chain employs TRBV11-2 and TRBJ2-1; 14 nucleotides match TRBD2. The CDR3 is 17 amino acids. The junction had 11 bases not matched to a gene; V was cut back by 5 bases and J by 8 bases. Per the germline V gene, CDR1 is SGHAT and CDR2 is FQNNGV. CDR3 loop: CASSPGTSGGLWDEQFF. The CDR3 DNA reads TGTGCCAGCAGCCCCGGGACTAGCGGGGGCCTTTGGGATGAGCAGTTCTTC.

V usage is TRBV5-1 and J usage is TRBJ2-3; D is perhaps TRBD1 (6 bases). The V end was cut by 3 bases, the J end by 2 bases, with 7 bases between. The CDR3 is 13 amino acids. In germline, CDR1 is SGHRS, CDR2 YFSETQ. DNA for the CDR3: TGCGCCAGCAGCTCGGGACACACAGATACGCAGTATTTT. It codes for CASSSGHTDTQYF.

Here the CDR3 DNA reads TGTGCCAGCAGCTTCACTAGAAATGAGCAGTTCTTC. This gives the protein CASSFTRNEQFF. The genes are TRBV3-1 (or the pseudogene TRBV3-2) and TRBJ2-1, with D possibly being TRBD2 (5 bases). Germline CDR1 LGHDT, CDR2 YNNKEL (reference sequence). The CDR3 is 12 residues long. Trimming pared 5 bases from V and 7 bases from J, leaving 9 bases between.

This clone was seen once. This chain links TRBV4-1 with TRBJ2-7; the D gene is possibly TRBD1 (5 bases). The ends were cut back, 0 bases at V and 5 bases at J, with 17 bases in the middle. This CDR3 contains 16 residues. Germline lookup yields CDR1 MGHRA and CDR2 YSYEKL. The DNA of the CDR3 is TGCGCCAGCAGCCAAGATAGGGGCAGGGTGTTCGACGAGCAGTACTTC. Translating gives CASSQDRGRVFDEQYF.

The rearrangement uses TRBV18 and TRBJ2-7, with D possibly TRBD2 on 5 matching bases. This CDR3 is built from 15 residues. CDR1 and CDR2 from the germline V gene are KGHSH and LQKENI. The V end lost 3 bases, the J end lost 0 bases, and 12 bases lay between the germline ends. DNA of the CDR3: TGTGCCAGCTCACCTTCCTGGGGAGACTCCTACGAGCAGTACTTC. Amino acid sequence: CASSPSWGDSYEQYF.

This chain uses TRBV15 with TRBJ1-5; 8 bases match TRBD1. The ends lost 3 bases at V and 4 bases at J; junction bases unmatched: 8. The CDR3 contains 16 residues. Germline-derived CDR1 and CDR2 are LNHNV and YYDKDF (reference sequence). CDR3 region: CATSRAGQGGNQPQHF. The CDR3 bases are TGTGCCACCAGCAGGGCTGGACAGGGTGGAAATCAGCCCCAGCATTTT.

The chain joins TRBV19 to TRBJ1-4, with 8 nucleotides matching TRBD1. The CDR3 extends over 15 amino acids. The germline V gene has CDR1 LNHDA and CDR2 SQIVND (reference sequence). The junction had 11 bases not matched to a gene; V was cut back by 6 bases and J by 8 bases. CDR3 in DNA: TGTGCCAGTAGCAAAACCGGGACAGGAAAGGAAAAACTGTTTTTT. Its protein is CASSKTGTGKEKLFF.

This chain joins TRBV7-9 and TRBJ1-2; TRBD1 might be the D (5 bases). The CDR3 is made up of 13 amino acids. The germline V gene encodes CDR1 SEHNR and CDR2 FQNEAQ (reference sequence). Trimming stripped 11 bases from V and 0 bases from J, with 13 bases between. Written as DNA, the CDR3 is TGTGCCTGCGGGGGACGGACTAACTATGGCTACACCTTC. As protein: CACGGRTNYGYTF. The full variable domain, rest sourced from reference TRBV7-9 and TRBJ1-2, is DTGVSQNPRHKITKRGQNVTFRCDPISEHNRLYWYRQTLGQGPEFLTYFQNEAQLEKSRLLSDRFSAERPKGSFSTLEIQRTEQGDSAMYLCACGGRTNYGYTFGSGTRLTVV.

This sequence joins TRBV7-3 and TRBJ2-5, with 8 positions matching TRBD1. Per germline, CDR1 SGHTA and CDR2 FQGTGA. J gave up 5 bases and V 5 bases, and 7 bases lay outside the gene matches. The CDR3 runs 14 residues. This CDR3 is CASSRSGGDETQYF. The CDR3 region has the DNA TGTGCCAGCAGCCGCTCAGGGGGCGATGAGACCCAGTACTTC.

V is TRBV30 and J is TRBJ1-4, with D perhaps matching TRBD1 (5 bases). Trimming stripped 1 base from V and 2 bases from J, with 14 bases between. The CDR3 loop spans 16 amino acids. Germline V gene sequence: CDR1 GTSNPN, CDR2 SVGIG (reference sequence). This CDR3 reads CAWSAGRVTTNEKLFF. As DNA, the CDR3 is TGTGCCTGGAGTGCGGGCAGGGTGACCACTAATGAAAAACTGTTTTTT.

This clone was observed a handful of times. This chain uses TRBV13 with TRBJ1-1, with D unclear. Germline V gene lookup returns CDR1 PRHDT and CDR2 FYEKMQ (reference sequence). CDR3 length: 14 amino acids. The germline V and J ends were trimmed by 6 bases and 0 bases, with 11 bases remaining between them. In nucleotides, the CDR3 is TGTGCCAGCAGAGCGCTTCTCATGAACACTGAAGCTTTCTTT. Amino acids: CASRALLMNTEAFF. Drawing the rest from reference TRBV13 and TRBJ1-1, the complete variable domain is AAGVIQSPRHLIKEKRETATLKCYPIPRHDTVYWYQQGPGQDPQFLISFYEKMQSDKGSIPDRFSAQQFSDYHSELNMSSLELGDSALYFCASRALLMNTEAFFGQGTRLTVV.